These 25 T cell receptor beta chains originate from one sample sequenced in a study of blood T cell repertoires in COVID-19. Sequenced by immunoSEQ multiplex PCR; TCRdb stores in-frame clones only, minus some. The sample records around 270,000 clones, 91% being singletons. Source material: peripheral blood. These receptors originate from a person aged 18 to 29 with COVID-19, enrolled during active disease.

This chain joins TRBV24-1 and TRBJ1-4, with D possibly TRBD1 on 6 matching bases. The germline V gene encodes CDR1 KGHDR and CDR2 SFDVKD. The CDR3 length is 15 residues. V was trimmed by 6 bases and J by 7 bases, leaving 17 bases between them. CDR3 amino acids: CATSSVVPRGEKLFF. CDR3 bases: TGTGCCACCAGTTCTGTAGTCCCCAGGGGTGAAAAACTGTTTTTT.

The rearrangement joins TRBV27 to TRBJ2-6; no definite D call. The CDR3 sequence is 15 residues long. The V end lost 6 bases, the J end lost 2 bases, and 11 bases lay between the germline ends. Germline-derived CDR1 and CDR2 are MNHEY and SMNVEV (reference sequence). The CDR3 nucleotides are TGTGCCAGCAGGGGCAGTTTGGCTGGGGCCAACGTCCTGACTTTC. Protein: CASRGSLAGANVLTF.

This clone has a single count. The chain employs TRBV5-4 and TRBJ1-1, with 9 nucleotides matching TRBD1. The CDR3 totals 12 residues. Germline V lookup: CDR1 SGHNT, CDR2 YYREEE (reference sequence). Trimming at V came to 4 bases and at J to 11 bases, leaving 6 bases not matched to a gene. The chain's CDR3 is CASSRDRGKAFF. CDR3 DNA sequence: TGTGCCAGCAGCCGAGACAGGGGGAAGGCTTTCTTT.

This sequence joins TRBV18 and TRBJ1-4, with 10 positions matching TRBD1. The germline gives CDR1 KGHSH, CDR2 LQKENI. J lost 6 bases, V lost 8 bases, and 9 bases had no gene match. CDR3 length: 15 residues. The CDR3 sequence: CASTERQGADEKLFF. In nucleotides, the CDR3 is TGTGCCAGCACGGAGAGACAGGGGGCGGATGAAAAACTGTTTTTT.

The chain is built from TRBV4-3 and TRBJ1-2; D perhaps matches TRBD1 (6 bases). The CDR3 loop spans 14 amino acids. The V and J ends lost 3 bases and 2 bases respectively, with 10 bases between them. The germline V gene encodes CDR1 LGHNA and CDR2 YSLEER. The CDR3 loop reads CASSQGASNYGYTF. DNA for the CDR3: TGCGCCAGCAGCCAGGGGGCTTCGAACTATGGCTACACCTTC.

V usage is TRBV7-6 and J usage is TRBJ2-5; a weak D match, TRBD2 (6 bases). With 4 bases removed from V and 2 bases from J, the gap between germline ends came to 14 bases. Germline CDR1 reads SGHVS; CDR2 reads FNYEAQ. The CDR3 is 15 residues long. CDR3 nucleotides: TGTGCCAGCAGCTCGCCGGGGCGGGAACAAGAGACCCAGTACTTC. Its protein product is CASSSPGREQETQYF.

This clone was seen a single time. Other nucleotide sequences in the sample specify the same CDR3. V is TRBV5-1 and J is TRBJ1-5; possibly TRBD1 for D (6 bases). The CDR3 sequence is 15 residues long. CDR1 and CDR2 from the germline V gene are SGHRS and YFSETQ. With 0 bases removed from V and 4 bases from J, the gap between germline ends came to 11 bases. CDR3 residues: CASSLGGGANQPQHF. For the CDR3, the DNA is TGCGCCAGCAGCTTGGGAGGGGGTGCAAATCAGCCCCAGCATTTT. The variable domain in full, with the rest retrieved from reference TRBV5-1 and TRBJ1-5, is KAGVTQTPRYLIKTRGQQVTLSCSPISGHRSVSWYQQTPGQGLQFLFEYFSETQRNKGNFPGRFSGRQFSNSRSEMNVSTLELGDSALYLCASSLGGGANQPQHFGDGTRLSIL.

The chain links TRBV14 to TRBJ2-5, with 7 bases fitting TRBD2. Germline CDR1 SGHDN, CDR2 FVKESK. The CDR3 is made up of 14 amino acids. The ends lost 4 bases at V and 5 bases at J; junction bases unmatched: 7. The CDR3 coding sequence is TGTGCCAGCAGCCCCCGACTAGCCGGGGAGACCCAGTACTTC. This encodes CASSPRLAGETQYF.

The chain carries TRBV29-1 and TRBJ1-2; TRBD1 might be the D (6 bases). The CDR3 has 13 residues. Trimming took off 4 bases at V and 3 bases at J, with 12 bases between the two ends. Germline CDR1 is SQVTM and CDR2 is ANQGSEA. This CDR3 is CSVVTGPDYGYTF. CDR3 DNA: TGCAGCGTTGTGACAGGCCCGGACTATGGCTACACCTTC.

This chain uses TRBV2 with TRBJ2-5, with D unresolved. V was pared by 6 bases and J by 4 bases, with 9 bases between. The V gene's germline CDR1 is SNHLY and CDR2 FYNNEI. The length of the CDR3 is 12 residues. The chain's CDR3 is CASSLRGETQYF. The CDR3 nucleotides read TGTGCCAGCAGCCTCAGAGGAGAGACCCAGTACTTC.

The genes are TRBV7-9 and TRBJ2-7; TRBD2 matches at 9 bases. CDR1 and CDR2 from the germline V gene are SEHNR and FQNEAQ (reference sequence). Unmatched junction bases numbered 6, after V lost 4 bases and J lost 2 bases. This CDR3 comprises 15 residues. In DNA, the CDR3 is TGTGCCAGCAGCTACCAAGCGGGAGGAACCTACGAGCAGTACTTC. It codes for CASSYQAGGTYEQYF.

The chain employs TRBV29-1 and TRBJ2-5; 9 bases align to TRBD2. This CDR3 spans 13 amino acids. Germline values: CDR1 SQVTM, CDR2 ANQGSEA. After removal of 3 bases from V and 5 bases from J, the junction contained 4 bases not matched to a gene. The chain's CDR3 is CSVEGLAGETQYF. CDR3 DNA sequence: TGCAGCGTTGAGGGACTAGCAGGGGAGACCCAGTACTTC.

This chain joins TRBV2 and TRBJ2-7; 9 positions match TRBD1. The germline CDR1 and CDR2 sequences are SNHLY and FYNNEI. There are 16 residues in the CDR3. J was trimmed by 5 bases and V by 5 bases; bases with no gene match: 13. The CDR3 here is CASSTPRGTGLNEQYF. CDR3 coding DNA: TGTGCCAGCAGTACCCCGCGGGGGACAGGGCTCAACGAGCAGTACTTC. Supplemented by reference TRBV2 and TRBJ2-7, the full variable domain reads EPEVTQTPSHQVTQMGQEVILRCVPISNHLYFYWYRQILGQKVEFLVSFYNNEISEKSEIFDDQFSVERPDGSNFTLKIRSTKLEDSAMYFCASSTPRGTGLNEQYFGPGTRLTVT.

This chain joins TRBV10-3 and TRBJ1-4, with D perhaps TRBD1 (5 bases). Germline assignment: CDR1 ENHRY and CDR2 SYGVKD. The CDR3 consists of 16 residues. Trimming shortened V by 3 bases and J by 8 bases, and 19 bases separated the two germline ends. The CDR3 nucleotides are TGTGCCATCAGTGATTTGGGGCTCTCGAAAGGGGAAAAACTGTTTTTT. Its translation is CAISDLGLSKGEKLFF.

This clone was seen a handful of times. J is TRBJ1-1 and V is TRBV19; TRBD1 matches 9 bases. The CDR3 consists of 11 residues. Looked up from germline, CDR1 is LNHDA and CDR2 is SQIVND (reference sequence). V gave up 6 bases and J gave up 8 bases; unmatched junction bases: 1. CDR3 region: CASSTGGEAFF. The DNA of the CDR3 is TGTGCCAGTAGCACAGGGGGCGAAGCTTTCTTT.

The chain combines TRBV11-2 with TRBJ1-4; D gene unclear. Trimming removed 5 bases at V and 4 bases at J, with 11 bases between. The CDR3 contains 14 residues. Germline V CDR1 and CDR2: SGHAT, FQNNGV. The CDR3 loop is CASSVGAFNEKLFF. For the CDR3, the DNA is TGTGCCAGCAGCGTCGGTGCTTTTAATGAAAAACTGTTTTTT.

The chain couples TRBV19 to TRBJ1-1; TRBD1 aligns across 7 bases. V shed 3 bases, J shed 3 bases, and the junction held 4 bases outside the gene matches. The germline V gene encodes CDR1 LNHDA and CDR2 SQIVND (reference sequence). The CDR3 is 14 residues long. The CDR3 coding sequence is TGTGCCAGTAGTATCCGACAGGGTCACACTGAAGCTTTCTTT. It translates to CASSIRQGHTEAFF.

The chain recombines TRBV29-1 with TRBJ1-2; 7 bases match TRBD1. CDR3 length: 16 residues. Germline V gives CDR1 SQVTM, CDR2 ANQGSEA. V lost 7 bases to trimming and J lost 5 bases; unmatched junction nucleotides: 19. CDR3 DNA sequence: TGCAGCGCAGGGTACTCCGACAGGGATCCCTCGTATGGCTACACCTTC. Translating it yields CSAGYSDRDPSYGYTF.

This rearrangement joins TRBV29-1 to TRBJ2-1; 10 nucleotides line up with TRBD2. Germline values: CDR1 SQVTM, CDR2 ANQGSEA. The CDR3 is 14 amino acids. V shed 5 bases, J shed 4 bases, and the junction held 5 bases outside the gene matches. The CDR3 nucleotides read TGCAGCGTTCTGGAGACTAGCGGGTACAATGAGCAGTTCTTC. Its translation: CSVLETSGYNEQFF.

The rearrangement links TRBV19 to TRBJ2-2; D remains ambiguous. This CDR3 is built from 14 residues. The V and J ends lost 2 bases and 4 bases respectively, with 8 bases between them. Germline assignment: CDR1 LNHDA and CDR2 SQIVND (reference sequence). The CDR3 protein is CASSILVGTGELFF. The CDR3 nucleotides read TGTGCCAGTAGTATACTAGTGGGCACCGGGGAGCTGTTTTTT.

The sample holds one count of this clone. V is TRBV10-3 and J is TRBJ2-3; a possible D gene is TRBD2 (5 bases). Between the trimmed V and J ends, which lost 3 bases and 3 bases, there was a span of 13 bases. Germline CDR1 reads ENHRY; CDR2 reads SYGVKD. The CDR3 extends over 15 amino acids. In DNA form, the CDR3 reads TGTGCCATCAGTGACGGACTGGATATAACAGATACGCAGTATTTT. It specifies CAISDGLDITDTQYF.

The V gene is TRBV6-2 or TRBV6-3, the J gene TRBJ1-2, with a possible D match to TRBD1 (5 bases). Per germline, CDR1 MNHEY and CDR2 SVGEGT. Trimming shortened V by 6 bases and J by 1 base, and 9 bases separated the two germline ends. The CDR3 runs to 13 residues. The CDR3 DNA is TGTGCCAGCAGCATGGGGCTTAACTATGGCTACACCTTC. Its translation is CASSMGLNYGYTF.

The CDR3: CASSLSWGPGTEAFF. DNA for the CDR3: TGTGCCAGCAGTTTATCGTGGGGCCCCGGCACTGAAGCTTTCTTT. This rearrangement joins TRBV27 to TRBJ1-1; possible D gene TRBD1, 5 bases. Per germline, CDR1 MNHEY and CDR2 SMNVEV (reference sequence). The ends were cut back, 0 bases at V and 4 bases at J, with 12 bases in the middle. The CDR3 runs to 15 residues.

The CDR3 sequence: CASSWTRGDSYGYTF. The CDR3 DNA follows: TGTGCCAGCAGCTGGACTAGGGGGGACTCCTATGGCTACACCTTC. The rearrangement links TRBV5-4 to TRBJ1-2, with a possible D match to TRBD1 (6 bases). Looked up from germline, CDR1 is SGHNT and CDR2 is YYREEE (reference sequence). Trimming stripped 3 bases from V and 4 bases from J, with 16 bases between. The CDR3 is 15 amino acids. The variable domain in full, completed from reference TRBV5-4 and TRBJ1-2, reads ETGVTQSPTHLIKTRGQQVTLRCSSQSGHNTVSWYQQALGQGPQFIFQYYREEENGRGNFPPRFSGLQFPNYSSELNVNALELDDSALYLCASSWTRGDSYGYTFGSGTRLTVV.

The chain recombines TRBV14 with TRBJ1-2; D is possibly TRBD1 (5 bases). The CDR3 spans 13 residues. V dropped 8 bases and J dropped 3 bases, with 13 bases sitting between them. Germline CDR1 and CDR2: SGHDN and FVKESK. The CDR3 DNA follows: TGTGCCAGCTCTCGGTCGGGGGACTATGGCTACACCTTC. Translation gives CASSRSGDYGYTF.